What follows are 9 T cell receptor beta chains derived from one specimen sequenced in a study of control samples from healthy donors and cancer patients (dated by TCRdb to about 2020). Library creation used the immunoSEQ multiplex PCR assay. TCRdb provides this immuneACCESS table in a form limited to in-frame rearrangements. Some clones are lacking; in checked studies, under half of them reflect an unresolved V gene, and why the rest are absent is not known. The sample table records just over 150,000 clones; over 90% of these occur just once. The ten biggest clones cover around 2.5% of the sample. The sequenced material came from blood. The source of these receptors is a man aged 50 to 60 in good health.

J is TRBJ2-5 and V is TRBV6-6; TRBD2 aligns across 8 bases. The V and J ends lost 0 bases and 4 bases, in that order; junction bases with no gene match: 1. The germline CDR1 and CDR2 sequences are MNHNY and SVGAGI (reference sequence). The CDR3 extends over 14 amino acids. The CDR3 DNA reads as TGTGCCAGCAGTTACTCGAGCGGGAGAGAGACCCAGTACTTC. Its translation: CASSYSSGRETQYF.

The CDR3 bases are TGTGCCAGCAGCCCAACCCTAGTGAATGAGCAGTTCTTC. Translated: CASSPTLVNEQFF. The chain combines TRBV12-3 or TRBV12-4 with TRBJ2-1; D gene ambiguous. Trimming removed 6 bases at V and 7 bases at J, with 13 bases between. This CDR3 contains 13 residues.

V and J are TRBV24-1 and TRBJ1-5, with D possibly being TRBD1 (5 bases). The CDR3 spans 15 residues. The V gene lost 3 bases and the J gene lost 4 bases, with 12 bases spanning the gap. The germline CDR1 and CDR2 sequences are KGHDR and SFDVKD. The CDR3 region is CATSDRQLDNQPQHF. The CDR3, as DNA: TGTGCCACCAGTGATCGACAGTTGGATAATCAGCCCCAGCATTTT.

The V call is TRBV9, the J call TRBJ1-4; D unresolved. Trimming shortened V by 3 bases and J by 12 bases, and 9 bases separated the two germline ends. This CDR3 contains 11 residues. CDR1 and CDR2 from the germline V gene are SGDLS and YYNGEE. Here the CDR3 DNA reads TGTGCCAGCAGCGGCAGTGGGCAACTGTTTTTT. This translates into CASSGSGQLFF.

Only one count was recorded for this clone. CDR3 sequence: CASSREGVDTQYF. The CDR3 region has the DNA TGTGCCAGCAGCCGTGAGGGGGTAGATACGCAGTATTTT. J is TRBJ2-3 and V is TRBV7-9; possible D gene TRBD1, 6 bases. The CDR3 has 13 residues. Germline lookup yields CDR1 SEHNR and CDR2 FQNEAQ (reference sequence). V shed 5 bases and J shed 5 bases, with 11 bases lying between them.

This chain connects TRBV27 to TRBJ2-7, with D possibly TRBD1 on 6 matching bases. The CDR3 is made up of 16 amino acids. Germline CDR1 reads MNHEY; CDR2 reads SMNVEV (reference sequence). With 6 bases removed from V and 2 bases from J, the gap between germline ends came to 20 bases. CDR3 protein: CASRPIGDRSTYEQYF. Here the CDR3 DNA reads TGTGCCAGCAGACCAATCGGTGACAGGTCCACCTACGAGCAGTACTTC.

This clone was detected once. The chain uses TRBV3-1 (or the pseudogene TRBV3-2) and TRBJ2-1, with 12 bases lining up with TRBD2. Germline V gene lookup returns CDR1 LGHDT and CDR2 YNNKEL (reference sequence). The CDR3 extends over 14 amino acids. V was pared by 2 bases and J by 8 bases, with 1 base of the junction left unmatched. CDR3 in DNA: TGTGCCAGCAGCCAAAGACTAGCGGGGGATGAGCAGTTCTTC. Translated: CASSQRLAGDEQFF.

The V gene is TRBV6-5, the J gene TRBJ2-3; D ambiguous. Germline CDR1 is MNHEY and CDR2 is SVGAGI. Deletions cut 4 bases from V and 1 base from J, with 12 bases between. This CDR3 spans 15 amino acids. CDR3 protein: CASSSRLVGTDTQYF. The CDR3 DNA follows: TGTGCCAGCAGTTCCCGGCTCGTCGGCACAGATACGCAGTATTTT.

In nucleotides, the CDR3 is TGTGCCAGCAGCCCCTCCGGGACTAGCGGGGTCCACTCCTACAATGAGCAGTTCTTC. Protein sequence: CASSPSGTSGVHSYNEQFF. The gene calls are TRBV4-2 and TRBJ2-1, with 13 bases identical to TRBD2. With 4 bases clipped from V and 0 bases from J, the junction kept 9 bases outside the gene matches. Germline loops: CDR1 LGHNA, CDR2 YNFKEQ. CDR3 length: 19 amino acids.